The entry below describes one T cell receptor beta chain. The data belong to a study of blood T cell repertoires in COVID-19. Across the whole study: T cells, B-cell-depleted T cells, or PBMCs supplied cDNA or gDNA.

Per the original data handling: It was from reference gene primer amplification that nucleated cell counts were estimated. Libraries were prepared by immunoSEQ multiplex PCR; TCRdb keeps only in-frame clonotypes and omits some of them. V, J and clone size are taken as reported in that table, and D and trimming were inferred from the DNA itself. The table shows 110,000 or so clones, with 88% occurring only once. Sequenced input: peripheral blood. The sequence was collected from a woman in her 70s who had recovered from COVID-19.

The CDR3, as DNA: TGTGCCAGCAGCTTCGCGGCAGGGATGCGCAATCAGCCCCAGCATTTT. Translation: CASSFAAGMRNQPQHF. The chain links TRBV7-8 to TRBJ1-5; tentative D call: TRBD1 (5 bases). Trimming took off 3 bases at V and 2 bases at J, with 14 bases between the two ends. Germline CDR1 and CDR2: SGHVS and FQNEAQ. The CDR3 runs to 16 residues.